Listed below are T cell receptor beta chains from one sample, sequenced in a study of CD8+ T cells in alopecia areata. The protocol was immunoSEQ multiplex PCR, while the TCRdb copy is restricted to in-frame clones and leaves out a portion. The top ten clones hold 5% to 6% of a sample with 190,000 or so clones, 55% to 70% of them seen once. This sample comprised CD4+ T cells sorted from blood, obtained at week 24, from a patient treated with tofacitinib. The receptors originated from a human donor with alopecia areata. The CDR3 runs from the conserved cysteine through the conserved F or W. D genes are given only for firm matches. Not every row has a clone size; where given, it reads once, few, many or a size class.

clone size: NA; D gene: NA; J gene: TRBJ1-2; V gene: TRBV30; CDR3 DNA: TGTGCCTGGAGTATTGGGAGACTAGTGAGCTACACCTTC; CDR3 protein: CAWSIGRLVSYTF
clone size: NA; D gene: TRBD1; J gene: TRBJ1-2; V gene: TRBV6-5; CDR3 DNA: TGTGCCAGCAGTTCGGGACAGCCGCACTATGGCTACACCTTC; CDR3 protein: CASSSGQPHYGYTF
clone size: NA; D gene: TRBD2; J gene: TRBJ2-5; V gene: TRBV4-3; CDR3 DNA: TGCGCCAGCAGCCAGAGCGGGAGGGATGGAGAGACCCAGTACTTC; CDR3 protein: CASSQSGRDGETQYF
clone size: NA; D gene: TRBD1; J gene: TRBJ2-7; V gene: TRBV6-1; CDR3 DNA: TGTGCCAGCTCGACAGGGGATGGCAACGAGCAGTACTTC; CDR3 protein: CASSTGDGNEQYF
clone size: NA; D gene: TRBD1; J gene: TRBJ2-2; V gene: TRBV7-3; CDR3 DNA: TGTGCCAGCAGCTTAACGGACAGGGAGACCACCGGGGAGCTGTTTTTT; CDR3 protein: CASSLTDRETTGELFF
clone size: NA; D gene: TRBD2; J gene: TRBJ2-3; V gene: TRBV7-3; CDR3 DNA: TGTGCCAGCAGCTTAACTTTAGCGGGAGTCGATACGCAGTATTTT; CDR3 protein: CASSLTLAGVDTQYF
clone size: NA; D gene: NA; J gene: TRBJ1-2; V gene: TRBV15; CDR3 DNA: TGTGCCACCAGCAGAGACCTAGCAGACTTGGATGGCTACACCTTC; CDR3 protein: CATSRDLADLDGYTF
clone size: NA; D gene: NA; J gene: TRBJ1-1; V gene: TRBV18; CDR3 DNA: TGTGCCAGCTCACCACTCACCGAGGGGGGGCCTGAAGCTTTCTTT; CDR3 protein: CASSPLTEGGPEAFF
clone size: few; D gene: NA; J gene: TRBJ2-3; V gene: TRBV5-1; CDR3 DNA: TGCGCCAGCAGCAGACAGGTGGAGCCTAGCACAGATACGCAGTATTTT; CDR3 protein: CASSRQVEPSTDTQYF
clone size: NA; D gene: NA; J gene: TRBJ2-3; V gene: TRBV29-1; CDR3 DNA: TGCAGCGCTACGACAGTCACAGATACGCAGTATTTT; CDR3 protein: CSATTVTDTQYF
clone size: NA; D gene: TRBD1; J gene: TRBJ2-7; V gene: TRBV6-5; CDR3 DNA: TGTGCCAGCAGTAAACAGGACAGGGAGCAGTACTTC; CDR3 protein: CASSKQDREQYF
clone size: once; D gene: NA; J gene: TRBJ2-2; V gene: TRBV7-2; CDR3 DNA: TGTGCCAGCAGCTTATTCTACGGGGAGCTGTTTTTT; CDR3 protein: CASSLFYGELFF
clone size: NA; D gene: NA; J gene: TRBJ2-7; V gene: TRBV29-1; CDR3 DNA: TGCAGCGTCCTGAAGTTGAACCAGGGAGAGAATCGCTACGAGCAGTACTTC; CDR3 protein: CSVLKLNQGENRYEQYF
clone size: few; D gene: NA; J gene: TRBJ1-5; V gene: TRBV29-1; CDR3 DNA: TGCAGCGCCGGAGGGGGAGAAGGAAATAATCAGCCCCAGCATTTT; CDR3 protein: CSAGGGEGNNQPQHF
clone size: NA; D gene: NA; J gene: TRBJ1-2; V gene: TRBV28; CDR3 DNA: TGTGCCAGCAGTTTCGTCACCAGCTATGGCTACACCTTC; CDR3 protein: CASSFVTSYGYTF
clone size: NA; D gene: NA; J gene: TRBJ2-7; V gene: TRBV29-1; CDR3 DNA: TGCAGCGTTGAAGCCCTGACAGGAACCTACGAGCAGTACTTC; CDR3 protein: CSVEALTGTYEQYF
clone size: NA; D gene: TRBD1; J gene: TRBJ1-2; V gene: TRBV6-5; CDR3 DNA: TGTGCCAGCAAAAGGAGTCTACAGGGGGATTCTGGCTACACCTTC; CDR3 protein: CASKRSLQGDSGYTF
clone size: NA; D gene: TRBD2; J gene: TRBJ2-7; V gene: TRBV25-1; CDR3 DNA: TGTGCCAGCAGTGTCCTAGCGGGAGATTCCACCGAGCAGTACTTC; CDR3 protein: CASSVLAGDSTEQYF
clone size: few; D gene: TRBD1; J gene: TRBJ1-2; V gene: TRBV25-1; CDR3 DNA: TGTGCCAGCAGTACGGACAGGGGAGGGGCAATCGGCTACACCTTC; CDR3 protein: CASSTDRGGAIGYTF
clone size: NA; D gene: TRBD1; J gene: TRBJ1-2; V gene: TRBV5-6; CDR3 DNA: TGTGCCAGCAGTTGGGACAGCGCCCGCTATGGCTACACCTTC; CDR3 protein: CASSWDSARYGYTF
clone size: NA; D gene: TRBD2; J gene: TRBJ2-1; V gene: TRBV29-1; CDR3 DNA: TGCAGCGTTGCGCCTAGCGGGGCAAACTCCTACAATGAGCAGTTCTTC; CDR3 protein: CSVAPSGANSYNEQFF
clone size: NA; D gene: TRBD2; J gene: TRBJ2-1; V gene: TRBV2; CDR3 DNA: TGTGCCAGCAGAGCCGGGACTAGCACTGAGCAGTTCTTC; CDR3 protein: CASRAGTSTEQFF
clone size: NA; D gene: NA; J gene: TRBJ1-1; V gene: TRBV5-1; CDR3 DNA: TGCGCCAGCGGTTCAGTGAACACTGAAGCTTTCTTT; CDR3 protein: CASGSVNTEAFF
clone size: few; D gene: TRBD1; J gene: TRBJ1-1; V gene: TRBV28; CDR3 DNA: TGTGCCAGCAGGGGACAGGGCGGCACTGAAGCTTTCTTT; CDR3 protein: CASRGQGGTEAFF
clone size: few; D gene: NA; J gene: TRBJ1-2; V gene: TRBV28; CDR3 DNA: TGTGCCAGCAGTCTGAGGTCTTATGGCTACACCTTC; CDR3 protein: CASSLRSYGYTF
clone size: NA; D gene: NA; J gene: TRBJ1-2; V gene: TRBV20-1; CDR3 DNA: TGCAGTGCTAGTTTAATCTATGGCTACACCTTC; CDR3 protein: CSASLIYGYTF
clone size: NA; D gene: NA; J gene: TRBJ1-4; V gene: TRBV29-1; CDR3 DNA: TGCAGCGTTGAATCCGTTAATGAAAAACTGTTTTTT; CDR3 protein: CSVESVNEKLFF
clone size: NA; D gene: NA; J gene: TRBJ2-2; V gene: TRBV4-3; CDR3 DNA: TGCGCCAGCAGCCAAGACCCAGGGGCCGGGGAGCTGTTTTTT; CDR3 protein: CASSQDPGAGELFF
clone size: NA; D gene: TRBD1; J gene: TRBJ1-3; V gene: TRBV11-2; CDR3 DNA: TGTGCCAGCAGCCGGGACAGGGGGACGCGCGGAAACACCATATATTTT; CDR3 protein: CASSRDRGTRGNTIYF
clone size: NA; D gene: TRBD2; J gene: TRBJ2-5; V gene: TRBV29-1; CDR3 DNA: TGCAGCGTTGTCGGGGGGGAAGAGACCCAGTACTTC; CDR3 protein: CSVVGGEETQYF
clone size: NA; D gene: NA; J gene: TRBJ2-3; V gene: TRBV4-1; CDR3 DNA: TGCGCCAGCAGCCTACGACAGGCGAGCACAGATACGCAGTATTTT; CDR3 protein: CASSLRQASTDTQYF
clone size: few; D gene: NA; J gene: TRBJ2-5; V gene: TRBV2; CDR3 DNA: TGTGCCAGCAGTATCCTAGAGGGCGGGGAGACCCAGTACTTC; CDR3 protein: CASSILEGGETQYF
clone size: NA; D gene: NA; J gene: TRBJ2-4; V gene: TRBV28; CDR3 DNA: TGTGCCAGCAGAACAACAGGAGGGGCAAACATTCAGTACTTC; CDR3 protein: CASRTTGGANIQYF
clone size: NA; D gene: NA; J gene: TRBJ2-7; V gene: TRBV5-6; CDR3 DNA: TGTGCCAGCAGCTACCTAAACCGGGAGTTCTACGAGCAGTACTTC; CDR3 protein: CASSYLNREFYEQYF
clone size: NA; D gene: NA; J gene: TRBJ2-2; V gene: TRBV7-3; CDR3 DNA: TGTGCCAGCAGCCCCCTTCTAGACACCGGGGAGCTGTTTTTT; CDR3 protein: CASSPLLDTGELFF
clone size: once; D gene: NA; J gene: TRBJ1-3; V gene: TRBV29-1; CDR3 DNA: TGCAGCGTTGACGGGGCCCACTCTGGAAACACCATATATTTT; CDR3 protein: CSVDGAHSGNTIYF
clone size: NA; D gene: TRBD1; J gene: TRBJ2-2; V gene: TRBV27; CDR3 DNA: TGTGCCATCGGGGAAGGACAGGCCGGGGAGCTGTTTTTT; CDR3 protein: CAIGEGQAGELFF
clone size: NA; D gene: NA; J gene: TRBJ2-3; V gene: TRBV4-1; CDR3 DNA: TGCGCCAGCAGCCAAGCGCCTGGACAGGGAGGGACAGATACGCAGTATTTT; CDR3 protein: CASSQAPGQGGTDTQYF
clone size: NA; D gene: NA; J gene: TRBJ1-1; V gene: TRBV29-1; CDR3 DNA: TGCAGCGTAACCCAGGGAAGTCGAACTGAAGCTTTCTTT; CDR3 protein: CSVTQGSRTEAFF
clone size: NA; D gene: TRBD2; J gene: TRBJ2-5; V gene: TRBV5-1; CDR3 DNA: TGCGCCAGCACCTTGAGCGGGGGACTCCAAGAGACCCAGTACTTC; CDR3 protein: CASTLSGGLQETQYF
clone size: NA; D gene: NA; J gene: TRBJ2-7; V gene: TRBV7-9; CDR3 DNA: TGTGCCAGCAGCCTGGGTCAGAGCTCCTACGAGCAGTACTTC; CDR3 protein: CASSLGQSSYEQYF
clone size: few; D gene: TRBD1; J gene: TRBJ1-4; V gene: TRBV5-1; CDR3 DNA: TGCGCCAGCAGAAATACAGGGGATTCTGAAAAACTGTTTTTT; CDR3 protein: CASRNTGDSEKLFF
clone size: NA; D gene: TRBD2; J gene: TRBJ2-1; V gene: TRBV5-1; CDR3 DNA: TGCGCCAGCAGCGGATTAGCGGGAGGGAGCTCCTACAATGAGCAGTTCTTC; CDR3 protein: CASSGLAGGSSYNEQFF
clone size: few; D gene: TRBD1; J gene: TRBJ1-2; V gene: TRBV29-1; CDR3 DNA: TGCAGCGTAGATGACAGGGGAAGCAACTATGGCTACACCTTC; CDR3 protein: CSVDDRGSNYGYTF
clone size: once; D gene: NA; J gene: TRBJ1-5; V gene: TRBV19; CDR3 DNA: TGTGCCAGTAGTACCAGTAATCAGCCCCAGCATTTT; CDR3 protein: CASSTSNQPQHF
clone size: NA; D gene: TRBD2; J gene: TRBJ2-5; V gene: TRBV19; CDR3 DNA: TGTGCCAGTAGATCTAGCGGGATAAAAGAGACCCAGTACTTC; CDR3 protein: CASRSSGIKETQYF
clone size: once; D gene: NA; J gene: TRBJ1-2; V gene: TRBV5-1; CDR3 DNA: TGCGCCAGCAGCTCAGTTATTGGCCAGTGGGAGGGCTACACCTTC; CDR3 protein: CASSSVIGQWEGYTF
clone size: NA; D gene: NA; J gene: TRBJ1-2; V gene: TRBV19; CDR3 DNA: TGTGCCAGTAGTTTCGGGGAGGGCAACTATGGCTACACCTTC; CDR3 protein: CASSFGEGNYGYTF
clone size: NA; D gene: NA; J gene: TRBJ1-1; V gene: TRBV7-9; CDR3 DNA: TGTGCCAGCAGCTTATCTGGCGGTGGCACTGAAGCTTTCTTT; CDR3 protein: CASSLSGGGTEAFF
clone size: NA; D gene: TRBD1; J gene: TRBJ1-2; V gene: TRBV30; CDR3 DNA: TGTGCCTGGAGTGTACAGGGGCAGGGCTACACCTTC; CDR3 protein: CAWSVQGQGYTF
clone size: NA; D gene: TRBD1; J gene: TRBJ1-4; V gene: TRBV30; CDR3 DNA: TGTGCCTGGAGTGCTAACAGGGGGCCGGGTGAAAAACTGTTTTTT; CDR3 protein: CAWSANRGPGEKLFF
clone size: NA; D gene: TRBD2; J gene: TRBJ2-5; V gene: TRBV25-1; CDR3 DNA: TGTGCCAGCAGCCCGAGCGGGGATCAAGAGACCCAGTACTTC; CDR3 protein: CASSPSGDQETQYF
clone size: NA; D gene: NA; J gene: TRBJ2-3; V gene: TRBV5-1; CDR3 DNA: TGCGCCAGCAGCTTGGAGGTAGCCGCAGATACGCAGTATTTT; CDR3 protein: CASSLEVAADTQYF
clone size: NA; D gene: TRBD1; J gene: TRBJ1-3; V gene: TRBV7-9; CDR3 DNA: TGTGCCAGCAGCCCGGGACAGACCTCTGGAAACACCATATATTTT; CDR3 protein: CASSPGQTSGNTIYF
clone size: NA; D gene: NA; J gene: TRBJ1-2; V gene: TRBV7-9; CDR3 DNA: TGTGCCAGCAGCAAGAAGGACACCAAAGGCGGCTACACCTTC; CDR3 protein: CASSKKDTKGGYTF
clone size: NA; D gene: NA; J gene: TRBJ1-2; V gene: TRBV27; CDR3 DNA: TGTGCCAGCAGTTCCTCTACAGGGAACTATGGCTACACCTTC; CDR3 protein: CASSSSTGNYGYTF
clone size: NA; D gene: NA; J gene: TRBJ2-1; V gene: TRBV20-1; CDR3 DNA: TGCAGTGCTAGCGACAATGAGCAGTTCTTC; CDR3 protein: CSASDNEQFF